The subject of this entry is one T cell receptor beta chain. Using a J-beta primer mix together with a sample-barcoded 5' primer, a second PCR was run for about 6 to 12 cycles. Tags on each cDNA molecule came from a template-switch adaptor with 12 random nucleotides. From the 5' RACE reads, TCRdb called clonotypes with MiXCR, one entry per CDR3 protein. Here the sample spans 920,000 or so distinct CDR3 sequences, 35% to 55% being singletons. The sample comes from a study of blood T cells in healthy people across ages. A minimum of 5 micrograms of total RNA was extracted per sample. CDR1 and CDR2 from the germline V gene are MNHNY and SVGAGI (reference sequence). Trimming shortened V by 9 bases and J by 3 bases, and 21 bases separated the two germline ends. The CDR3 totals 16 residues.

Sample: blood. The source is a woman in her fifties or sixties in good health. V and J are TRBV6-6 and TRBJ1-5; D is ambiguous. In nucleotides, the CDR3 is TGTGCCAGTAAGTTTGGGAGGCAGGAAGCCAATCAGCCCCAGCATTTT. Protein product: CASKFGRQEANQPQHF.